This section outlines one T cell receptor (beta chain) sequence together with its context. Its target is unknown. The source of the thymus tissue was resections taken during corrective heart surgery. Serving as donors were healthy Finnish infants, each of whom was having open corrective surgery for congenital heart defects. Germline V gene sequence: CDR1 MDHEN, CDR2 SYDVKM. CDR3 size: 16 residues. V was pared by 5 bases and J by 2 bases, with 5 bases of the junction left unmatched. Produced via immunoSEQ multiplex PCR; TCRdb's table is partial and in-frame only. The profile shows some 130,000 clones, about 93% of them singletons. This specimen comes from a study of human thymus T cells. General study points: A high degree of thymic repertoire overlap among unrelated individuals was reported in related research. Across thymic and blood repertoires, the usage of V and J genes appeared to be biased.

The source of this sequence is a boy younger than two with a congenital heart defect but otherwise immunologically healthy. Sequenced: thymus tissue. V and J are TRBV28 and TRBJ2-1, with 11 bases aligning to TRBD2. Here the CDR3 reads CASSTTSGGPYNEQFF. The DNA for the CDR3 is TGTGCCAGCAGTACCACTAGCGGGGGCCCCTACAATGAGCAGTTCTTC.